Each of the 28 T cell receptor beta chains below was sequenced from the same sample in a study of T cell responses to AZD1222 COVID-19 vaccine. Clones were read by immunoSEQ multiplex PCR, and TCRdb kept only the in-frame ones, dropping some. The sample contains approximately 260,000 clones, 93% of which appear only once. Sequenced material: peripheral blood, taken on day 0 of AZD1222 vaccination. Every receptor here comes from an adult in good health.

The chain uses TRBV12-5 and TRBJ1-3, with 7 bases lining up with TRBD1. There are 16 residues in the CDR3. With V trimmed by 7 bases and J by 3 bases, 12 bases remained unmatched. The germline V gene encodes CDR1 LGHNT and CDR2 FRNRAP. CDR3 loop: CASAQQGGAGGNTIYF. In DNA, the CDR3 is TGTGCTAGTGCCCAGCAAGGGGGCGCGGGTGGAAACACCATATATTTT.

The V gene is TRBV12-3 or TRBV12-4, the J gene TRBJ1-3; D ambiguous. Trimming shortened V by 3 bases and J by 6 bases, and 6 bases separated the two germline ends. CDR3 length equals 12 residues. The CDR3 protein is CASSLTENTIYF. In nucleotides, the CDR3 is TGTGCCAGCAGTTTGACGGAAAACACCATATATTTT.

The chain joins TRBV11-2 to TRBJ1-1; tentatively, D is TRBD1 (6 bases). CDR1 SGHAT and CDR2 FQNNGV come from the germline V gene. With 5 bases removed from V and 2 bases from J, the gap between germline ends came to 18 bases. This CDR3 comprises 16 residues. DNA for the CDR3: TGTGCCAGCAGCCGCGGACAGCTAATATCAAACACTGAAGCTTTCTTT. It encodes CASSRGQLISNTEAFF.

This clone was recorded a few times. The chain combines TRBV18 with TRBJ2-7; no reliable D call. Trimming stripped 2 bases from V and 1 base from J, with 9 bases between. This CDR3 region has 14 residues. Looked up from germline, CDR1 is KGHSH and CDR2 is LQKENI. CDR3 protein: CASSPGLGSYEQYF. The CDR3 DNA follows: TGTGCCAGCTCACCAGGGCTCGGTTCCTACGAGCAGTACTTC.

The rearrangement links TRBV3-1 (or the pseudogene TRBV3-2) to TRBJ2-5, with D perhaps TRBD2 (5 bases). V lost 0 bases and J 4 bases, leaving 18 bases between the germline ends. Germline loops: CDR1 LGHDT, CDR2 YNNKEL (reference sequence). The CDR3 spans 17 residues. CDR3 nucleotide sequence: TGTGCCAGCAGCCAAGATCGCGCCCTAGCAAGTCGAGAGACCCAGTACTTC. Encoded protein: CASSQDRALASRETQYF.

The rearrangement uses TRBV4-3 and TRBJ2-3; TRBD2 matches 10 bases. Germline V lookup: CDR1 LGHNA, CDR2 YSLEER. This CDR3 spans 20 amino acids. The V segment lost 5 bases and the J segment 4 bases; nucleotides outside the gene matches: 21. CDR3 bases: TGCGCCAGCAGCAACCCGGCCCTAGCGGGAGAGTGGCGGGCTCCAGATACGCAGTATTTT. It encodes CASSNPALAGEWRAPDTQYF.

This sequence joins TRBV28 and TRBJ2-3; 8 bases are shared with TRBD2. Per the germline V gene, CDR1 is MDHEN and CDR2 is SYDVKM. The CDR3 has 14 residues. Trimming took 2 bases from V and 7 from J; bases not matched to a gene: 5. Here the CDR3 reads CASSLAGGRNTQYF. The CDR3, as DNA: TGTGCCAGCAGTTTAGCGGGGGGCCGGAATACGCAGTATTTT.

The chain carries TRBV6-6 and TRBJ2-1; TRBD2 agrees at 8 bases. The junction had 12 bases not matched to a gene; V was cut back by 4 bases and J by 10 bases. CDR1 MNHNY and CDR2 SVGAGI come from the germline V gene (reference sequence). CDR3 length equals 15 residues. This CDR3 reads CASSFPGGGTWEQFF. CDR3 sequence (DNA): TGTGCCAGCAGTTTCCCCGGCGGGGGGACTTGGGAGCAGTTCTTC.

The chain combines TRBV10-1 with TRBJ2-6; the D gene is possibly TRBD1 (6 bases). The V gene lost 3 bases and the J gene lost 0 bases, with 15 bases spanning the gap. CDR3 length: 18 amino acids. In germline, CDR1 is WNHNN, CDR2 SYGVQD (reference sequence). The CDR3 spells CASSEGQGISSGANVLTF. The CDR3 DNA is TGCGCCAGCAGTGAAGGTCAGGGGATAAGCTCTGGGGCCAACGTCCTGACTTTC.

The V gene is TRBV7-2, the J gene TRBJ1-1; D gene ambiguous. The CDR3 extends over 15 amino acids. From germline, CDR1 is SGHTA and CDR2 FQGNSA. V shed 1 base and J shed 4 bases, with 13 bases lying between them. The DNA for the CDR3 is TGTGCCAGCAGCTTAGTTCTGGGGTGGGCCACTGAAGCTTTCTTT. Its translation: CASSLVLGWATEAFF. The whole variable domain, filled in from reference TRBV7-2 and TRBJ1-1, reads GAGVSQSPSNKVTEKGKDVELRCDPISGHTALYWYRQSLGQGLEFLIYFQGNSAPDKSGLPSDRFSAERTGGSVSTLTIQRTQQEDSAVYLCASSLVLGWATEAFFGQGTRLTVV.

The chain carries TRBV5-1 and TRBJ2-7; D may be TRBD1 (5 bases). Germline CDR1 is SGHRS and CDR2 is YFSETQ. Trimming left V 0 bases short and J 2 bases short, with 15 bases between. CDR3 length: 16 amino acids. As DNA, the CDR3 is TGCGCCAGCAGCTTGGACAGGTCCGGCGGTACCTACGAGCAGTACTTC. As protein: CASSLDRSGGTYEQYF.

This clone was detected once. The chain has TRBV18 and TRBJ2-7, with TRBD1 as a possible D gene (5 bases). In germline, CDR1 is KGHSH, CDR2 LQKENI. V lost 3 bases and J lost 7, with 16 bases in between. The CDR3 runs 14 residues. This CDR3 is CASSPSTGGGEQYF. The CDR3 region has the DNA TGTGCCAGCTCACCGTCAACAGGTGGTGGGGAGCAGTACTTC.

The genes are TRBV10-3 and TRBJ2-1; 7 bases fit TRBD2. V was clipped by 10 bases and J by 6 bases; unmatched bases: 9. The germline gives CDR1 ENHRY, CDR2 SYGVKD. The CDR3 covers 13 residues. The CDR3 nucleotides read TGTGCCACCCAGCGGGACCCCTCCAATGAGCAGTTCTTC. Protein sequence: CATQRDPSNEQFF.

The chain is built from TRBV5-1 and TRBJ2-7, with D possibly being TRBD2 (6 bases). CDR3 length: 18 amino acids. In germline, CDR1 is SGHRS, CDR2 YFSETQ. Trimming left V 0 bases short and J 1 base short, with 20 bases between. The CDR3 is CASSLATRGAGSSYEQYF. CDR3 bases: TGCGCCAGCAGCTTGGCTACTCGCGGGGCCGGTTCTTCCTACGAGCAGTACTTC. Using reference TRBV5-1 and TRBJ2-7 for the parts outside the CDR3, the full variable domain is KAGVTQTPRYLIKTRGQQVTLSCSPISGHRSVSWYQQTPGQGLQFLFEYFSETQRNKGNFPGRFSGRQFSNSRSEMNVSTLELGDSALYLCASSLATRGAGSSYEQYFGPGTRLTVT.

The chain combines TRBV2 with TRBJ2-2, with 8 bases that match TRBD1. Trimming cost V 7 bases and J 1 base; bases outside gene matches: 5. The CDR3 is 15 residues long. The V gene's germline CDR1 is SNHLY and CDR2 FYNNEI. CDR3 bases: TGTGCCAGCATCGACAGGGGACTGAACACCGGGGAGCTGTTTTTT. As protein: CASIDRGLNTGELFF.

The CDR3 bases are TGTGCCAGCAGCTTAACTCGGGCAACTAATGAAAAACTGTTTTTT. Encoded protein: CASSLTRATNEKLFF. The rearrangement uses TRBV7-3 and TRBJ1-4; D gene uncertain. This CDR3 is built from 15 residues. The V end lost 0 bases, the J end lost 0 bases, and 5 bases lay between the germline ends. CDR1 SGHTA and CDR2 FQGTGA come from the germline V gene.

The rearrangement uses TRBV5-4 and TRBJ1-2; D is perhaps TRBD1 (5 bases). Germline V lookup: CDR1 SGHNT, CDR2 YYREEE (reference sequence). The CDR3 contains 14 residues. The V gene lost 4 bases and the J gene lost 5 bases, with 15 bases spanning the gap. CDR3 protein: CASSLAGLSYGYTF. CDR3 DNA: TGTGCCAGCAGCCTGGCAGGGTTATCATATGGCTACACCTTC. Complete variable domain (other parts from reference TRBV5-4 and TRBJ1-2): ETGVTQSPTHLIKTRGQQVTLRCSSQSGHNTVSWYQQALGQGPQFIFQYYREEENGRGNFPPRFSGLQFPNYSSELNVNALELDDSALYLCASSLAGLSYGYTFGSGTRLTVV.

The gene calls are TRBV28 and TRBJ1-5; D is possibly TRBD1 (6 bases). The germline V and J ends were trimmed by 3 bases and 2 bases, with 11 bases remaining between them. Germline lookup yields CDR1 MDHEN and CDR2 SYDVKM. The CDR3 contains 15 residues. The CDR3 here is CASSFGGAGNQPQHF. DNA of the CDR3: TGTGCCAGCAGTTTCGGGGGCGCGGGCAATCAGCCCCAGCATTTT.

The chain uses TRBV9 and TRBJ1-6, with TRBD1 as a possible D gene (6 bases). Trimming took 3 bases from V and 10 from J, leaving 11 bases between them. Germline-derived CDR1 and CDR2 are SGDLS and YYNGEE. CDR3 length: 13 residues. This chain's CDR3 is CASSEGGRSPLHF. In DNA form, the CDR3 reads TGTGCCAGCAGCGAGGGGGGGAGGTCACCCCTCCACTTT.

The V and J genes are TRBV5-1 and TRBJ1-2, with D perhaps TRBD1 (5 bases). Trimming removed 0 bases at V and 6 bases at J, with 6 bases between. From germline, CDR1 is SGHRS and CDR2 YFSETQ. This CDR3 comprises 12 residues. CDR3 DNA: TGCGCCAGCAGCTTGGAAGGGGATGGCTACACCTTC. Translation: CASSLEGDGYTF.

V is TRBV30 and J is TRBJ2-1; 9 bases align to TRBD1. The CDR3 covers 14 residues. CDR1 GTSNPN and CDR2 SVGIG come from the germline V gene (reference sequence). The V and J ends lost 5 bases and 6 bases, in that order; junction bases with no gene match: 8. The CDR3 protein is CAWGGQGLGNEQFF. The CDR3 nucleotides read TGTGCCTGGGGGGGACAGGGACTCGGCAATGAGCAGTTCTTC. Full variable domain (rest looked up from reference TRBV30 and TRBJ2-1): SQTIHQWPATLVQPVGSPLSLECTVEGTSNPNLYWYRQAAGRGLQLLFYSVGIGQISSEVPQNLSASRPQDRQFILSSKKLLLSDSGFYLCAWGGQGLGNEQFFGPGTRLTVL.

The gene calls are TRBV3-1 (or the pseudogene TRBV3-2) and TRBJ1-1; D uncertain. This CDR3 has 13 residues. The V end lost 5 bases, the J end lost 1 base, and 8 bases lay between the germline ends. Germline CDR1 LGHDT, CDR2 YNNKEL (reference sequence). CDR3 coding DNA: TGTGCCAGCAGCAGCTACTGGAACACTGAAGCTTTCTTT. It is translated as CASSSYWNTEAFF.

The chain employs TRBV7-3 and TRBJ2-3, with TRBD2 matching 7 bases. CDR1 and CDR2 from the germline V gene are SGHTA and FQGTGA. With V trimmed by 4 bases and J by 6 bases, 13 bases remained unmatched. The CDR3 is 16 residues long. The CDR3 DNA sequence: TGTGCCAGCAGCTCCCAGCCGGGGGGATCCAGGGATACGCAGTATTTT. Amino acids: CASSSQPGGSRDTQYF.

A few counts support this clone. The V call is TRBV6-5, the J call TRBJ1-2; D unresolved. The germline V and J ends were trimmed by 0 bases and 0 bases, with 5 bases remaining between them. This CDR3 region has 14 residues. Germline CDR1 reads MNHEY; CDR2 reads SVGAGI. CDR3 DNA: TGTGCCAGCAGTTACTCGCCGGCTAACTATGGCTACACCTTC. Translated, it gives CASSYSPANYGYTF.

The V gene is TRBV7-2, the J gene TRBJ2-5; D perhaps matches TRBD1 (5 bases). V was trimmed by 5 bases and J by 1 base, leaving 11 bases between them. The CDR3 is 14 amino acids. CDR1 and CDR2 (germline): SGHTA, FQGNSA. CDR3 DNA sequence: TGTGCCAGCAGCCCCAGCAGGGCCCAAGAGACCCAGTACTTC. It codes for CASSPSRAQETQYF.

CDR3 amino acids: CASSAAGTDEQFF. DNA for the CDR3: TGTGCCAGCAGTGCCGCAGGGACCGATGAGCAGTTCTTC. The chain combines TRBV28 with TRBJ2-1; D is possibly TRBD1 or TRBD2 (5 bases each). The germline V gene encodes CDR1 MDHEN and CDR2 SYDVKM. The CDR3 consists of 13 residues. Trimming stripped 5 bases from V and 8 bases from J, with 13 bases between.

The chain employs TRBV28 and TRBJ2-7; 12 nucleotides align to TRBD2. Germline V gene lookup returns CDR1 MDHEN and CDR2 SYDVKM. Germline trimming cut 2 bases from V and 6 bases from J; bases unmatched to any gene: 8. The CDR3 is 16 residues long. The CDR3 coding sequence is TGTGCCAGCAGTTTACCTCGGACTAGCGGGACTGCCGAGCAGTACTTC. Translated, it gives CASSLPRTSGTAEQYF. Filled out from reference TRBV28 and TRBJ2-7, the complete variable domain reads DVKVTQSSRYLVKRTGEKVFLECVQDMDHENMFWYRQDPGLGLRLIYFSYDVKMKEKGDIPEGYSVSREKKERFSLILESASTNQTSMYLCASSLPRTSGTAEQYFGPGTRLTVT.

V is TRBV13 and J is TRBJ2-3; 7 nucleotides agree with TRBD1. Germline-derived CDR1 and CDR2 are PRHDT and FYEKMQ (reference sequence). Losses at the gene ends were 4 bases for V and 2 bases for J; bases not matched to a gene: 6. This CDR3 is built from 15 residues. The CDR3 DNA sequence: TGTGCCAGCAGCTCGGGGACAGCTAACACAGATACGCAGTATTTT. As protein: CASSSGTANTDTQYF. The entire variable domain, with the rest obtained from reference TRBV13 and TRBJ2-3, is as follows: AAGVIQSPRHLIKEKRETATLKCYPIPRHDTVYWYQQGPGQDPQFLISFYEKMQSDKGSIPDRFSAQQFSDYHSELNMSSLELGDSALYFCASSSGTANTDTQYFGPGTRLTVL.